The clone carrying this T cell receptor beta chain has at least ten counts. The antigen remains unidentified. A universal primer site was incorporated via template switching, and the cDNA contained unique molecular identifiers. TCRdb independently ran MiXCR on the 5' RACE reads; one entry per CDR3 protein. The data contain around 690,000 distinct CDR3 sequences, 21% of them singletons. This specimen belongs to a study of identical twins. Study results and caveats: When twins shared out-of-frame alpha sequences, those sequences had excess low generation probability.

These data also featured in a second study, about T cells expressing NK-cell markers. That work adds: Sorted CD3+CD56+NKG2C+, CD3+CD56+NKG2C- and CD3+CD56-NKG2C+ T cells provided the TCR beta repertoires. For six donors, the dominant NKG2C+ clonotypes made up about 1.0-7.0% of their CD8+ T cells.

This clonotype originated in a woman under 30 in good health. The sample was PBMCs.

CDR3 in DNA: TGTGCCAGCAGCTCCCGGGAAGGAGCGGGGGGCGGGGAGCTGTTTTTT. Protein: CASSSREGAGGGELFF. The V gene is TRBV7-2, the J gene TRBJ2-2, with 9 bases matching TRBD2. With V trimmed by 4 bases and J by 7 bases, 10 bases remained unmatched. The length of the CDR3 is 16 residues. Per germline, CDR1 SGHTA and CDR2 FQGNSA.